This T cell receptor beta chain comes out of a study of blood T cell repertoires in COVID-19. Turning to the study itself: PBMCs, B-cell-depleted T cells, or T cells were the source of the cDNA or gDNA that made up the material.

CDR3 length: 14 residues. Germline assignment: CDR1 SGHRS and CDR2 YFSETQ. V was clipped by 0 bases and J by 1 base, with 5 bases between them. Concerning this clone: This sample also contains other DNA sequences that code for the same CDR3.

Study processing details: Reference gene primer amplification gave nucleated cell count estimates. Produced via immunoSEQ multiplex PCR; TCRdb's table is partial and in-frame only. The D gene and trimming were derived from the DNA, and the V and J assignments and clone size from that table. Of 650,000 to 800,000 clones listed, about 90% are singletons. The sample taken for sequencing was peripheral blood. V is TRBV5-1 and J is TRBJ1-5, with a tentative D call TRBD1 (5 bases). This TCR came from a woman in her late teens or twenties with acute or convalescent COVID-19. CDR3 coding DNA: TGCGCCAGCAGCTTGGAGGGGAGCAATCAGCCCCAGCATTTT. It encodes CASSLEGSNQPQHF.